Here is one TCR beta chain with its context. Only in-frame clones appear in the TCRdb table, and some are missing; sequencing was by immunoSEQ multiplex PCR. The sample has 300,000 to 400,000 clones; around 87% are singletons. This sample is part of a study of blood T cell repertoires in COVID-19. Trimming stripped 5 bases from V and 0 bases from J, with 12 bases between. The germline V gene encodes CDR1 SGHAT and CDR2 FQDESV (reference sequence). There are 15 residues in the CDR3. The sequenced sample consisted of peripheral blood. The chain employs TRBV11-1 and TRBJ2-3; D is ambiguous. This TCR derives from a woman aged 45-65 years who had recovered from COVID-19. The CDR3 DNA sequence: TGTGCCAGCAGCCCAGCCTACGGGAGCACAGATACGCAGTATTTT. Protein sequence: CASSPAYGSTDTQYF.